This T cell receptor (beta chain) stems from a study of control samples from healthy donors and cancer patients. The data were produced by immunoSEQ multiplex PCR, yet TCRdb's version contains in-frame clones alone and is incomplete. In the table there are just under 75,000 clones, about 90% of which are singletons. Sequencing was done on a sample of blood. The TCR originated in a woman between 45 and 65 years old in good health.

CDR3: CASSLGRSSARETQYF. In nucleotides, the CDR3 is TGTGCCAGCAGCTTAGGCCGCAGCTCGGCTCGGGAGACCCAGTACTTC. This chain connects TRBV11-2 to TRBJ2-5; no definite D call. The CDR3 sequence is 16 residues long. Trimming took off 1 base at V and 5 bases at J, with 17 bases between the two ends. Germline CDR1 and CDR2: SGHAT and FQNNGV. Looking up the rest from reference TRBV11-2 and TRBJ2-5 gives the full variable domain: EAGVAQSPRYKIIEKRQSVAFWCNPISGHATLYWYQQILGQGPKLLIQFQNNGVVDDSQLPKDRFSAERLKGVDSTLKIQPAKLEDSAVYLCASSLGRSSARETQYFGPGTRLLVL.